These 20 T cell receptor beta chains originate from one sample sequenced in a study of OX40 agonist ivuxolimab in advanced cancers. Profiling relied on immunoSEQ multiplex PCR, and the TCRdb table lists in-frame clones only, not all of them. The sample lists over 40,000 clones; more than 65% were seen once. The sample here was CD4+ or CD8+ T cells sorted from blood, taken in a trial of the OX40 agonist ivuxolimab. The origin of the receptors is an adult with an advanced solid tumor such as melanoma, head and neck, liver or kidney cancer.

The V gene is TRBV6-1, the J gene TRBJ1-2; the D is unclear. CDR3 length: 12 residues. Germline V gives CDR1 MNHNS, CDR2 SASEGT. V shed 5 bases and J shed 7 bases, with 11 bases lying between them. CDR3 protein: CASSPTVGGYTF. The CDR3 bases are TGTGCCAGCAGTCCGACTGTGGGTGGCTACACCTTC.

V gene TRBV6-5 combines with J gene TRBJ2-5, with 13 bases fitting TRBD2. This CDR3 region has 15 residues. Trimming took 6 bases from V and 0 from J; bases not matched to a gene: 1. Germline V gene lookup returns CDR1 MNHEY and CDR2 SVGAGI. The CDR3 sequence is CASRGLAGNQETQYF. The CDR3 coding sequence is TGTGCCAGCAGGGGACTAGCGGGGAACCAAGAGACCCAGTACTTC.

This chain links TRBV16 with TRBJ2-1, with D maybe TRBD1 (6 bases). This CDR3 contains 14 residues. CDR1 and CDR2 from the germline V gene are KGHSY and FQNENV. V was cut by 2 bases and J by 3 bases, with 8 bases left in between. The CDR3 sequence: CASSQETGYNEQFF. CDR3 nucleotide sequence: TGTGCCAGCAGCCAAGAGACAGGCTACAATGAGCAGTTCTTC. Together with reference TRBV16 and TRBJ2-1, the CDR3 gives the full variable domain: GEEVAQTPKHLVRGEGQKAKLYCAPIKGHSYVFWYQQVLKNEFKFLISFQNENVFDETGMPKERFSAKCLPNSPCSLEIQATKLEDSAVYFCASSQETGYNEQFFGPGTRLTVL.

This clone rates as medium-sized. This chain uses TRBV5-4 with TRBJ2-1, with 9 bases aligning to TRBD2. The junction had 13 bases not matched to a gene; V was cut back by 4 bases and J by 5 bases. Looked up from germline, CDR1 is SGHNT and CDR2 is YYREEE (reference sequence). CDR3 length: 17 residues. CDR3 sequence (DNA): TGTGCCAGCAGCCTTTTTTCGGGTAGCGGGGGTAACAATGAGCAGTTCTTC. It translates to CASSLFSGSGGNNEQFF.

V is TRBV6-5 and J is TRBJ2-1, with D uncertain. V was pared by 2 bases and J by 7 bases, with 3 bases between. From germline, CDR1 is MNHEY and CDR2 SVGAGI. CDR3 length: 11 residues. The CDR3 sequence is CASSYENEQFF. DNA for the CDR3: TGTGCCAGCAGTTACGAGAATGAGCAGTTCTTC.

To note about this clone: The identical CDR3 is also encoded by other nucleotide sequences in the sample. The CDR3 region is CASSLDQWGRGANVLTF. The CDR3 DNA reads as TGTGCCAGCAGCTTAGATCAGTGGGGTCGAGGGGCCAACGTCCTGACTTTC. The chain is built from TRBV11-2 and TRBJ2-6; D is uncertain. The CDR3 consists of 17 residues. Trimming shortened V by 0 bases and J by 4 bases, and 13 bases separated the two germline ends. Germline V CDR1 and CDR2: SGHAT, FQNNGV.

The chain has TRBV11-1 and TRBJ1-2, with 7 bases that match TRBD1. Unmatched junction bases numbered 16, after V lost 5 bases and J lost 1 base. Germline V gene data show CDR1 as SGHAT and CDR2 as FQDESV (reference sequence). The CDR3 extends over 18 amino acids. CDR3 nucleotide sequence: TGTGCCAGCAGCCCACGGGACAGTCTACCGGGGGGTAACTATGGCTACACCTTC. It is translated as CASSPRDSLPGGNYGYTF.

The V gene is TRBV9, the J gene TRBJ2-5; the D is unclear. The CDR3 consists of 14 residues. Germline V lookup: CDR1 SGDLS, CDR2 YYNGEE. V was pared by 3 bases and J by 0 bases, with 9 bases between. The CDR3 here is CASSAHVNQETQYF. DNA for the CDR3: TGTGCCAGCAGCGCCCACGTAAACCAAGAGACCCAGTACTTC.

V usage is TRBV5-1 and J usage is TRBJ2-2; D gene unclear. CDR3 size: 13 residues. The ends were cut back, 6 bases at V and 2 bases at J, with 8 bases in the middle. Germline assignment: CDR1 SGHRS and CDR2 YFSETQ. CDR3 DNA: TGCGCCAGCACACAAATTAACACCGGGGAGCTGTTTTTT. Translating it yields CASTQINTGELFF.

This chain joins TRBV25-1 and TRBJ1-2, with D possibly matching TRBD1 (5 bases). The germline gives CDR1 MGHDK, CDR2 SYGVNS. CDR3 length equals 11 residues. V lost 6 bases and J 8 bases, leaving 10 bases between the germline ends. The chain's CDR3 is CASSGGTGYTF. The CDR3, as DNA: TGTGCCAGCAGCGGGGGTACGGGCTACACCTTC.

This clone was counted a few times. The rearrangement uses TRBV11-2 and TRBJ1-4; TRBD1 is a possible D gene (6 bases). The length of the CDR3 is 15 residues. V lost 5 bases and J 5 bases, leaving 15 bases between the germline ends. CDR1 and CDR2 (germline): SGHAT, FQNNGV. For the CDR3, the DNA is TGTGCCAGCAGCCCAACCTGGACAGAAAATGAAAAACTGTTTTTT. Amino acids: CASSPTWTENEKLFF.

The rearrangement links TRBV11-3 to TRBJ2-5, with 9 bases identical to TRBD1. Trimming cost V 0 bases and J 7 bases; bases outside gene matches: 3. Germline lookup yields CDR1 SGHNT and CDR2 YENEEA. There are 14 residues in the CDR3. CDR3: CASSLEQGAGTQYF. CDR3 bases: TGTGCCAGCAGCTTAGAACAGGGGGCAGGGACCCAGTACTTC. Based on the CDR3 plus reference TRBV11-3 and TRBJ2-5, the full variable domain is EAGVVQSPRYKIIEKKQPVAFWCNPISGHNTLYWYLQNLGQGPELLIRYENEEAVDDSQLPKDRFSAERLKGVDSTLKIQPAELGDSAVYLCASSLEQGAGTQYFGPGTRLLVL.

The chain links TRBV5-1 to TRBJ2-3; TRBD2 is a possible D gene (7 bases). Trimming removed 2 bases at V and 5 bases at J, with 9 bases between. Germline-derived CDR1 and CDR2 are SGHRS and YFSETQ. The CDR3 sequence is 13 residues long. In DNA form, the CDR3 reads TGCGCCAGCAGCTTAGGGGGGGAAGATACGCAGTATTTT. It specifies CASSLGGEDTQYF. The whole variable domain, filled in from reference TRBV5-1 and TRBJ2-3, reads KAGVTQTPRYLIKTRGQQVTLSCSPISGHRSVSWYQQTPGQGLQFLFEYFSETQRNKGNFPGRFSGRQFSNSRSEMNVSTLELGDSALYLCASSLGGEDTQYFGPGTRLTVL.

The CDR3 nucleotides read TGTGCCAGCATGACAGTTACTCTCTCTGGAAACACCATATATTTT. Encoded protein: CASMTVTLSGNTIYF. The chain couples TRBV6-6 to TRBJ1-3; D is perhaps TRBD1 (5 bases). CDR3 length: 15 amino acids. Germline-derived CDR1 and CDR2 are MNHNY and SVGAGI (reference sequence). Deletions cut 7 bases from V and 0 bases from J, with 13 bases between.

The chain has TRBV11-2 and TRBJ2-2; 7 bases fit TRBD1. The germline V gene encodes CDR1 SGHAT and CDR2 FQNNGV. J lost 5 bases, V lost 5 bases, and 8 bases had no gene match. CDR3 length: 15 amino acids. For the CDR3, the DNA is TGTGCCAGCAGCAAGTACAGGGGCGAGACCGGGGAGCTGTTTTTT. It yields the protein CASSKYRGETGELFF.

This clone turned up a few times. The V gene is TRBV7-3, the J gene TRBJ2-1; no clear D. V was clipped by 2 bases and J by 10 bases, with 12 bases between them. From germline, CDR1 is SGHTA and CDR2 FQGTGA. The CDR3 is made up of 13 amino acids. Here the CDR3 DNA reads TGTGCCAGCAGCTTACTTCCGGAAGGGGAGCAGTTCTTC. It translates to CASSLLPEGEQFF.

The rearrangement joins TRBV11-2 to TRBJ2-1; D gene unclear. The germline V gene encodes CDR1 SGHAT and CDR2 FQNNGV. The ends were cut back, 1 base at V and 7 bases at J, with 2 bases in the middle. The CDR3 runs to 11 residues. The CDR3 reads CASSLVNEQFF. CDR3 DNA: TGTGCCAGCAGCTTAGTAAATGAGCAGTTCTTC.

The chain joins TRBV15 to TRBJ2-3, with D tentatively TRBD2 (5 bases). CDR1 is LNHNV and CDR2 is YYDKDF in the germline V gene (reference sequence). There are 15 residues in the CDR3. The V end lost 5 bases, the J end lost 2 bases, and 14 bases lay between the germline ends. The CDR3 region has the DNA TGTGCCACCAGCCTGGAGAGCGGAACCACAGATACGCAGTATTTT. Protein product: CATSLESGTTDTQYF.

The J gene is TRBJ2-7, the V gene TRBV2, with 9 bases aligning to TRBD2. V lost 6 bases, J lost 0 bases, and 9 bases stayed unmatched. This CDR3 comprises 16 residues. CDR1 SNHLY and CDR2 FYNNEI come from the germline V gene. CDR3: CASRNSGGTNSYEQYF. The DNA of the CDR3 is TGTGCCAGCAGAAATAGCGGGGGCACGAACTCCTACGAGCAGTACTTC.

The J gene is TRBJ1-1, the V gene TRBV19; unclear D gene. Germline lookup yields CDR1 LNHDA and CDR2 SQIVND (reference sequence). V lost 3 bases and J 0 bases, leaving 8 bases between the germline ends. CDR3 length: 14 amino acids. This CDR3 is CASSMGGMNTEAFF. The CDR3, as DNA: TGTGCCAGTAGTATGGGCGGCATGAACACTGAAGCTTTCTTT.